This is a list of T cell receptor beta chains from one sample in a study of T cell responses to AZD1222 COVID-19 vaccine. Sequencing used immunoSEQ multiplex PCR; TCRdb keeps in-frame clones, though not all of them. Of about 86,000 clones in the sample, approximately 89% are singletons; the top ten hold 5.3%. Sequenced here: peripheral blood, sampled 28 days after the second AZD1222 dose. These receptor sequences come from an adult who received the AZD1222 COVID-19 vaccine. Both conserved end residues are part of each CDR3. The D gene is left open where the match is weak. Expanded clones get a size class; other rows say once, few or many, or leave the size out.

D gene	clone size	J gene	V gene	CDR3 protein	CDR3 DNA
.	.	TRBJ1-2	TRBV6-1	CASSARDGRLTYGYTF	TGTGCCAGCAGTGCGCGGGACGGTCGGTTGACCTATGGCTACACCTTC
.	.	TRBJ1-1	TRBV9	CASSVEGSGTEAFF	TGTGCCAGCAGCGTAGAGGGTAGCGGCACTGAAGCTTTCTTT
.	few	TRBJ2-1	TRBV2	CASGRYSYNEQFF	TGTGCCAGCGGGCGTTACTCCTACAATGAGCAGTTCTTC
TRBD2	.	TRBJ2-5	TRBV2	CASSEWGGQETQYF	TGTGCCAGCAGTGAATGGGGGGGACAAGAGACCCAGTACTTC
TRBD1	.	TRBJ1-2	TRBV4-1	CASSQGGTGGFYGYTF	TGCGCCAGCAGCCAAGGGGGGACAGGGGGTTTTTATGGCTACACCTTC
TRBD2	.	TRBJ2-1	TRBV10-3	CAISEPQLAGYNEQFF	TGTGCCATCAGTGAGCCCCAACTAGCGGGGTACAATGAGCAGTTCTTC
TRBD1	.	TRBJ1-2	TRBV28	CASSPLGTGIYGYTF	TGTGCCAGCAGCCCTCTAGGGACAGGGATATATGGCTACACCTTC
.	.	TRBJ2-3	TRBV6-5	CASSYSRGTDTQYF	TGTGCCAGCAGTTACTCAAGGGGCACAGATACGCAGTATTTT
.	.	TRBJ1-2	TRBV5-6	CASTWDGTANYGYTF	TGTGCCAGCACTTGGGACGGCACGGCTAACTATGGCTACACCTTC
TRBD1	.	TRBJ2-3	TRBV11-2	CASSLFPGQGGTDTQYF	TGTGCCAGCAGCTTATTCCCCGGTCAGGGGGGCACAGATACGCAGTATTTT
TRBD1	once	TRBJ1-2	TRBV9	CASSVGDREGYGYTF	TGTGCCAGCAGCGTAGGGGACAGGGAAGGCTATGGCTACACCTTC
.	.	TRBJ1-4	TRBV5-1	CASSADTGVGEKLFF	TGCGCCAGCAGCGCGGACACCGGCGTGGGGGAAAAACTGTTTTTT
.	.	TRBJ2-3	TRBV9	CASGLAIFGDTQYF	TGTGCCAGCGGGCTAGCGATCTTCGGAGATACGCAGTATTTT
TRBD1	.	TRBJ2-2	TRBV6-2/TRBV6-3	CASSYSGTVYGTGELFF	TGTGCCAGCAGTTACTCCGGGACAGTCTATGGCACCGGGGAGCTGTTTTTT